This section outlines one T cell receptor beta chain sequence together with its context. The CDR3 extends over 15 amino acids. In germline, CDR1 is MNHEY, CDR2 SMNVEV (reference sequence). J gave up 3 bases and V 5 bases, and 5 bases lay outside the gene matches. These data belong to a study of blood T cell repertoires in COVID-19. Study background: The origin of the acute and convalescent COVID-19 samples was the United States, Italy and Spain. Sources were T cells, B-cell-depleted T cells, or PBMCs; the material itself was cDNA or gDNA.

Seattle patient enrollment occurred during active infection, with longitudinal follow-up thereafter. Study processing details: Nucleated cell counts were estimated from reference gene primer amplification. Here immunoSEQ multiplex PCR was the method, and the copy in TCRdb shows in-frame clones only, minus some. V and J calls and clone size are as listed in that table; D and trimming were resolved from the DNA. The table includes roughly 440,000 clones, around 89% detected once. This chain links TRBV27 with TRBJ2-3; 10 bases fit TRBD2. Sequenced sample: peripheral blood. This sequence originates from a woman between 45 and 65 years old with COVID-19, enrolled during active disease. CDR3 in amino acids: CASSPPGLATDTQYF. CDR3 coding DNA: TGTGCCAGCAGTCCTCCGGGACTAGCGACAGATACGCAGTATTTT.